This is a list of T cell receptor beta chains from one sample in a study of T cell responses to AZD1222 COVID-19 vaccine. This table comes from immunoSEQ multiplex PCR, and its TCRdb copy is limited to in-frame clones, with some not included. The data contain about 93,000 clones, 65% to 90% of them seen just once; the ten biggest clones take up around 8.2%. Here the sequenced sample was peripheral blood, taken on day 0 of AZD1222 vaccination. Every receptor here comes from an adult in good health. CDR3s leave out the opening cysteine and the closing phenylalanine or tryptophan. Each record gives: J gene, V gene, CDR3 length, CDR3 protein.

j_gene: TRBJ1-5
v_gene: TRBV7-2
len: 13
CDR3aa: ASSLQGRGNQPQH

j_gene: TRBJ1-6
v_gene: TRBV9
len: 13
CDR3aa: ASSAGRRENSPLH

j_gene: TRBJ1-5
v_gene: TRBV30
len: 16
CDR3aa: AWSVHLGGRGSNQPQH

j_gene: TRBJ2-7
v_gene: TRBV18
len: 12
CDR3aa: ASSPFYSADEQY

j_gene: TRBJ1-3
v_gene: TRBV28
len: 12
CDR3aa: ASSRQGGGNTIY

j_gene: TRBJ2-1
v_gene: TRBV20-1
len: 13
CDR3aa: SAREPGLDRYEQF

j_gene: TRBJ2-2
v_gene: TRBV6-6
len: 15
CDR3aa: ASSHGQREALTGELF

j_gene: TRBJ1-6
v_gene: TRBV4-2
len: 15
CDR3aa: ASSLYRGQSYNSPLH

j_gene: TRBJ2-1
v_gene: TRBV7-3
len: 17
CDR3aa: ASSRRGLAGNGAYNEQF

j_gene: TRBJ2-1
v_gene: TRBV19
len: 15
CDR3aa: ASSTAWGTSGNNEQF

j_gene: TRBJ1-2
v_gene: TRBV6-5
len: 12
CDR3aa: ASSPGGLGYGYT

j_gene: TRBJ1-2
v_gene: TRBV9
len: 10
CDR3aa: ASSVGNGGYT

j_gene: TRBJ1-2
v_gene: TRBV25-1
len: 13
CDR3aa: ASSEGWGANYGYT

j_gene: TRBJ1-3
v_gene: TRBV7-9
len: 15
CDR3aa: ASSSPWGRASGNTIY

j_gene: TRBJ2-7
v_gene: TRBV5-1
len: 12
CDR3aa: ASSLLQGAREQY

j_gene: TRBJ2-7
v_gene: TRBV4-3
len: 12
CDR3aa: ASSQAERTYEQY

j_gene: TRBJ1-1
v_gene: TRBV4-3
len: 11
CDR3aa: ASSQNRDTEAF

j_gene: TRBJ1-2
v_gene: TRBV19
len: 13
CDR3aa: ASSILPGEEYGYT